This TCR beta chain was captured in a study of T cell clusters in autoimmune cytopenias. About the research overall: The median distinct TRB clonotype count was around 2,400 per sample, from a median approximately 51,000 reads.

Study-level points and caveats: Healthy donors had approximately 3.3-fold more exclusive TRB clusters than active autoimmune hepatitis patients. Primary autoimmune cytopenia patients appeared to lack physiological T cell clusters present in healthy donors.

Comments on this clonotype: Antigen unknown.

Multiplex touch-down PCR amplified TRB using TRB-A and TRB-B pools in one tube. One entry per CDR3 protein, without DNA, is what TCRdb gives after re-calling the multiplex PCR reads. The table for this sample gives about 5,900 distinct CDR3 sequences. Roughly 38,000 genome equivalents of blood DNA were amplified for TRB. Per the germline V gene, CDR1 is MNHEY and CDR2 is SMNVEV (reference sequence). The CDR3 is 15 residues long. This TCR derives from a human donor with an autoimmune cytopenia or autoimmune hepatitis (not recorded which). The chain links TRBV27 to TRBJ1-1; TCRdb selects TRBD1, and the lack of DNA leaves this call unchecked. The specimen sequenced was peripheral blood. The CDR3 here is CASRGRGAGNTEAFF.